This T cell receptor beta chain was captured by sequencing in a study of cytomegalovirus exposure and HLA in healthy donors. Study in general: Researchers found that approximately 80% of fewer than 450 genotyped donors fell within the Caucasian-associated ancestry cluster.

CDR1 is LNHNV and CDR2 is YYDKDF in the germline V gene (reference sequence). Deletions cut 0 bases from V and 5 bases from J, with 14 bases between. This CDR3 spans 15 amino acids. Both 60 Vbeta primers and 13 Jbeta primers went into the PCR. Repertoires were generated with immunoSEQ multiplex PCR, while TCRdb's copy carries only in-frame clones and drops some. The data contain more than 100,000 clones, approximately 80% of them singletons. Regarding this clone: Its antigen remains unidentified.

Findings and limits, study-wide: A later analysis showed that HLA-associated TCR beta chains had undergone more clonal expansion than equally common others.

The chain recombines TRBV15 with TRBJ2-7; weak D call: TRBD1 (5 bases). The TCR originated in a man aged 45 to 65 in good health and CMV-seronegative. Sequenced: PBMCs. The CDR3 protein is CATSRERQGINEQYF. In nucleotides, the CDR3 is TGTGCCACCAGCAGAGAACGGCAGGGTATCAACGAGCAGTACTTC.